What follows are 7 T cell receptor beta chains derived from one specimen sequenced in a study of shared clonotypes between healthy human individuals. The protocol was immunoSEQ multiplex PCR, while the TCRdb copy is restricted to in-frame clones and leaves out a portion. The sample has hundreds of thousands of clones; 95% to 97% are singletons. The naive CD8 subset, CD45RO-negative cells positively selected for CCR7, excluded terminally differentiated effector memory CD45RA+ cells. The material sequenced was naive CD8+ T cells sorted from blood. Receptors were obtained from a woman aged 25 to 39 in good health.

This sequence joins TRBV5-1 and TRBJ2-2; no clear D gene. Germline CDR1 reads SGHRS; CDR2 reads YFSETQ. The CDR3 totals 16 residues. V gave up 2 bases and J gave up 4 bases, with 15 bases separating them. CDR3 DNA sequence: TGCGCCAGCAGCTTTTCCGCAGGAGCCCTCACCGGGGAGCTGTTTTTT. Amino acid sequence: CASSFSAGALTGELFF.

The J gene is TRBJ2-3, the V gene TRBV4-2; D gene ambiguous. Germline V gives CDR1 LGHNA, CDR2 YNFKEQ. Trimming pared 0 bases from V and 5 bases from J, leaving 6 bases between. The CDR3 spans 13 residues. CDR3 residues: CASSQDIGDTQYF. CDR3 nucleotides: TGTGCCAGCAGCCAAGACATCGGAGATACGCAGTATTTT.

The chain joins TRBV7-9 to TRBJ2-7; D might be TRBD2 (5 bases). The CDR3 totals 15 residues. Germline assignment: CDR1 SEHNR and CDR2 FQNEAQ (reference sequence). The V end lost 2 bases, the J end lost 5 bases, and 16 bases lay between the germline ends. This chain's CDR3 is CASSLSLEGRDEQYF. The CDR3 DNA reads TGTGCCAGCAGCTTAAGTTTAGAGGGCCGCGACGAGCAGTACTTC.

V usage is TRBV10-1 and J usage is TRBJ2-2, with D possibly called TRBD1 or TRBD2 (5 bases each). Germline V gives CDR1 WNHNN, CDR2 SYGVQD (reference sequence). Trimming took 10 bases from V and 4 from J, leaving 13 bases between them. The CDR3 has 13 amino acids. CDR3 sequence (DNA): TGCGCCACCTCTTCGGGGACCACCGGGGAGCTGTTTTTT. This codes for CATSSGTTGELFF.

The chain combines TRBV10-1 with TRBJ2-1, with 9 bases matching TRBD2. The V and J ends lost 8 bases and 8 bases, in that order; junction bases with no gene match: 4. The length of the CDR3 is 12 residues. Germline lookup yields CDR1 WNHNN and CDR2 SYGVQD (reference sequence). The chain's CDR3 is CASGTSWDEQFF. DNA for the CDR3: TGCGCCAGCGGGACTAGCTGGGATGAGCAGTTCTTC.

V is TRBV5-8 and J is TRBJ2-5; the D gene is possibly TRBD1 (8 bases). CDR1 and CDR2 from the germline V gene are SGHTS and YDEGEE. This CDR3 is 19 amino acids long. The V gene lost 3 bases and the J gene lost 5 bases, with 29 bases spanning the gap. CDR3: CASSSGGQATPSWEETQYF. The CDR3 nucleotides read TGTGCCAGCAGCTCGGGGGGACAGGCGACACCCTCCTGGGAGGAGACCCAGTACTTC.

The chain links TRBV28 to TRBJ1-1; maybe TRBD1 (6 bases). The CDR3 has 16 amino acids. Trimming left V 7 bases short and J 4 bases short, with 22 bases between. The germline gives CDR1 MDHEN, CDR2 SYDVKM. The CDR3 DNA is TGTGCCAGCAACATGGGGGGTTGGGGGGCAACCACTGAAGCTTTCTTT. Residues: CASNMGGWGATTEAFF.